This TCR beta chain emerged from a study of spatial heterogeneity in lung cancer. Study at large: On average, each unique TCR and UMI combination appeared more than ten times in raw reads.

This clonotype came up many times. Germline CDR1 reads LGHNA; CDR2 reads YSLEER. The ends were cut back, 0 bases at V and 2 bases at J, with 14 bases in the middle. The CDR3 runs 16 residues. Time point defined: sample taken at primary tumor resection. Around 70 TRACERx patients with early, untreated non-small cell lung cancer donated samples. The sequenced material consisted of unsorted whole RNA from tumor, nontumor lung or frozen PBMC. TCRdb redid the calling of the 5' RACE reads with MiXCR, one entry per CDR3 protein. The sample consists of tens of thousands of distinct CDR3 sequences, approximately 3.1% of them appearing once.

The receptor was derived from a male donor with early-stage non-small cell lung cancer. Sequenced here: normal lung tissue next to the tumor, sampled at surgery. The chain links TRBV4-3 to TRBJ2-7; tentatively, D is TRBD1 (6 bases). CDR3 DNA sequence: TGCGCCAGCAGCCAAGACTCAACAGGGTCTGCCTACGAGCAGTACTTC. It yields the protein CASSQDSTGSAYEQYF.